This T cell receptor beta chain was identified during a study of OX40 agonist ivuxolimab in advanced cancers. Regarding the study as a whole: In general, CD8+ T cells held more expanded clones than CD4+ did, on average.

A note on this clone: What it binds is unknown.

Germline CDR1 reads MGHRA; CDR2 reads YSYEKL. Losses at the gene ends were 4 bases for V and 6 bases for J; bases not matched to a gene: 10. The CDR3 consists of 17 residues. Clones were sequenced by immunoSEQ multiplex PCR, and TCRdb holds only the in-frame ones, with some missing. This table has 30,000 to 45,000 clones, around 77% appearing once. Sequenced material: CD4+ or CD8+ T cells sorted from blood, taken in a trial of the OX40 agonist ivuxolimab. This TCR derives from an adult with an advanced solid tumor such as melanoma, head and neck, liver or kidney cancer. The V gene is TRBV4-1, the J gene TRBJ2-1, with 12 bases fitting TRBD2. CDR3 DNA: TGCGCCAGCAGCCTCCGGACTAGCGGGGTTGTCGGCAATGAGCAGTTCTTC. Translating it yields CASSLRTSGVVGNEQFF.